The entry below gives a single T cell receptor beta chain sequence along with its context. This entry is derived from a study of blood T cell repertoires in COVID-19. Data came from immunoSEQ multiplex PCR; TCRdb stores just in-frame clones and leaves some out. The sample contains 300,000 or so clones, about nine tenths of which appear only once. Trimming cost V 5 bases and J 4 bases, with 21 bases left between them. The CDR3 consists of 17 residues. The germline V gene encodes CDR1 SGHAT and CDR2 FQNNGV. Two consecutive negative NP/OP PCR tests, clearance, or resolved symptoms defined Cohort 3 recovery.

The sequence was obtained from a woman aged 25-40 years who had recovered from COVID-19. The source material was PBMCs or T cells enriched from blood (not recorded which). The chain recombines TRBV11-2 with TRBJ2-1; no clear D. CDR3 protein: CASSPSGGSSTYNEQFF. CDR3 bases: TGTGCCAGCAGCCCCTCCGGCGGCAGCTCAACTTACAATGAGCAGTTCTTC.